This is a list of T cell receptor beta chains from one sample in a study of human T cells and chemical hapten exposure. TCRdb passed the RACE reads through MiXCR, listing each CDR3 protein once. The sample contains nearly 110,000 distinct CDR3 sequences, around 10% of which appear only once. The input for sequencing was whole blood, taken in connection with sensitization to the hapten diphenylcyclopropenone (DPC). These receptor sequences come from a woman between 45 and 60 years old with alopecia areata. Some clones in this sample may be carry-over from other donors' samples. CDR3s include the opening cysteine and the closing phenylalanine or tryptophan. Each record gives: D gene, CDR3 length, J gene, clone size, V gene, CDR3 protein, CDR3 DNA. D genes are given only for firm matches. Only some rows state a clone size, as once, few, many or a class for expanded clones.

TRBD1 16 TRBJ1-6 many TRBV3-1 CASSQEGQSYNSPLHF TGTGCCAGCAGCCAAGAGGGACAGAGCTATAATTCACCCCTCCACTTT
TRBD2 17 TRBJ2-3 many TRBV10-2 CASSEVLAGEETDTQYF TGCGCCAGCAGTGAGGTTCTAGCGGGGGAGGAAACAGATACGCAGTATTTT
- 13 TRBJ2-1 few TRBV7-2 CASSLGAWPEQFF TGTGCCAGCAGCTTAGGAGCCTGGCCTGAGCAGTTCTTC
TRBD1 15 TRBJ2-1 few TRBV7-2 CTSSLAGTGYNEQFF TGTACCAGCAGCTTAGCGGGGACAGGTTACAATGAGCAGTTCTTC
- 16 TRBJ2-2 - TRBV14 CASSQDAGINTGELFF TGTGCCAGCAGCCAAGACGCGGGAATAAACACCGGGGAGCTGTTTTTT
TRBD1 14 TRBJ1-6 few TRBV6-1 CASIWTGVRSPLHF TGTGCCAGCATTTGGACAGGGGTCCGTTCACCCCTCCACTTT
TRBD1 16 TRBJ2-5 few TRBV5-6 CASSPGQGLLQETQYF TGTGCCAGCTCCCCGGGACAGGGACTCCTCCAAGAGACCCAGTACTTC
- 14 TRBJ1-1 many TRBV7-9 CASSLVGKNTEAFF TGTGCCAGCAGCTTAGTTGGCAAGAACACTGAAGCTTTCTTT
- 16 TRBJ2-7 few TRBV3-1 CASSQDLLARSYEQYF TGTGCCAGCAGCCAAGATCTCCTAGCGCGCAGCTACGAGCAGTACTTC
- 15 TRBJ2-4 few TRBV28 CASSSGGVDGNIQYF TGTGCCAGCAGCTCTGGAGGGGTCGACGGAAACATTCAGTACTTC
- 14 TRBJ2-3 - TRBV20-1 CSARGYSFPDTQYF TGCAGTGCTAGGGGGTATAGTTTTCCAGATACGCAGTATTTT
- 14 TRBJ2-2 few TRBV20-1 CSARDPGVAGELFF TGCAGTGCTAGAGATCCGGGAGTGGCCGGGGAGCTGTTTTTT
- 14 TRBJ2-1 - TRBV29-1 CSVEKGIPPNEQFF TGCAGCGTTGAGAAGGGCATTCCCCCCAATGAGCAGTTCTTC
TRBD1 16 TRBJ2-1 few TRBV7-2 CASSLRRGQGTDEQFF TGTGCCAGCAGCTTAAGGCGGGGACAGGGGACCGATGAGCAGTTCTTC
TRBD1 15 TRBJ1-3 few TRBV3-1 CASSQETGAGNTIYF TGTGCCAGCAGCCAGGAGACAGGGGCTGGAAACACCATATATTTT
- 18 TRBJ2-7 - TRBV5-5 CASSWAPSQTGSLYEQYF TGTGCCAGCAGCTGGGCCCCCTCCCAGACAGGATCCCTTTACGAGCAGTACTTC
- 12 TRBJ2-1 few TRBV4-2 CASSQDGRRQFF TGTGCCAGCAGCCAAGATGGGCGCCGACAGTTCTTC
- 14 TRBJ2-5 many TRBV20-1 CSARDGVRFGTQYF TGCAGTGCTAGAGATGGTGTTCGGTTTGGGACCCAGTACTTC
- 12 TRBJ2-5 - TRBV12-3/TRBV12-4 CASSFGRKTQYF TGTGCCAGCAGTTTTGGCAGGAAAACCCAGTACTTC
TRBD2 19 TRBJ2-2 few TRBV18 CASSRASGRSPTTSAELFF TGTGCCAGCTCACGGGCTAGCGGGAGGTCGCCTACGACGTCGGCGGAGCTGTTTTTT
- 17 TRBJ2-6 many TRBV28 CASSGTVGYSGANVLTF TGTGCCAGCAGTGGTACAGTGGGATACTCTGGGGCCAACGTCCTGACTTTC
- 15 TRBJ1-4 many TRBV28 CASSRPVATNEKLFF TGTGCCAGCAGTCGTCCCGTTGCAACTAATGAAAAACTGTTTTTT
- 16 TRBJ2-1 - TRBV12-3/TRBV12-4 CASRFTGPRGYNEQFF TGTGCCAGCAGATTCACCGGGCCTAGAGGGTACAATGAGCAGTTCTTC
- 15 TRBJ2-5 many TRBV7-7 CASSLVNGAQETQYF TGTGCTAGCAGCTTAGTTAACGGGGCGCAAGAGACCCAGTACTTC
- 13 TRBJ1-1 many TRBV5-5 CASSLGTATEAFF TGTGCCAGCAGCTTGGGTACCGCCACTGAAGCTTTCTTT
- 18 TRBJ1-5 few TRBV6-6 CASSKGGRHSKIYQPQHF TGTGCCAGTTCTAAAGGCGGACGCCACTCGAAGATTTATCAGCCCCAGCATTTT
- 16 TRBJ2-6 few TRBV24-1 CATMAISGAGANVLTF TGTGCCACCATGGCCATATCGGGGGCTGGGGCCAACGTCCTGACTTTC
- 11 TRBJ2-3 - TRBV28 CASSFGSTQYF TGTGCCAGCAGTTTCGGCTCTACGCAGTATTTT
TRBD1 17 TRBJ1-5 many TRBV19 CASNPGQGVLYNQPQHF TGTGCCAGTAATCCGGGACAGGGCGTCCTTTATAATCAGCCCCAGCATTTT
- 14 TRBJ2-2 many TRBV12-3/TRBV12-4 CASSLVILAGELFF TGTGCCAGCAGTTTAGTTATCCTCGCCGGGGAGCTGTTTTTT
TRBD1 15 TRBJ2-3 - TRBV7-2 CASSPRRTGTDTQYF TGTGCCAGCAGTCCTAGGAGGACAGGGACAGATACGCAGTATTTT
- 13 TRBJ2-7 many TRBV5-1 CASSLLGNYEQYF TGCGCCAGCAGCTTGCTTGGTAACTACGAGCAGTACTTC
TRBD1 13 TRBJ1-2 few TRBV6-2/TRBV6-3 CASSWTGPYGYTF TGTGCCAGCAGCTGGACAGGGCCCTATGGCTACACCTTC
- 14 TRBJ2-1 - TRBV7-9 CASSLSGVPNEQFF TGTGCCAGCAGCTTATCCGGCGTACCCAATGAGCAGTTCTTC
- 13 TRBJ2-1 many TRBV14 CASSQDTYNEQFF TGTGCCAGCAGCCAAGATACGTACAATGAGCAGTTCTTC
TRBD1 14 TRBJ1-5 - TRBV19 CASTLGQPYQPQHF TGTGCCAGTACCCTGGGACAGCCCTATCAGCCCCAGCATTTT
- 14 TRBJ2-2 many TRBV12-3/TRBV12-4 CASSHVANTGELFF TGTGCCAGCAGCCACGTTGCCAACACCGGGGAGCTGTTTTTT
- 12 TRBJ2-1 few TRBV11-1 CASSSSGNEQFF TGTGCCAGCAGCTCGTCGGGGAATGAGCAGTTCTTC
- 15 TRBJ2-3 - TRBV7-9 CASSLGAVGTDTQYF TGTGCCAGCAGCTTAGGGGCGGTCGGCACAGATACGCAGTATTTT
- 14 TRBJ1-1 - TRBV10-1 CASSESLGNTEAFF TGCGCCAGCAGTGAGTCGCTGGGGAACACTGAAGCTTTCTTT
TRBD1 15 TRBJ1-4 many TRBV7-6 CASSREQGKYEKLFF TGTGCCAGCAGCAGGGAACAGGGGAAGTACGAAAAACTGTTTTTT
- 14 TRBJ2-7 few TRBV20-1 CSARDWASSYEQYF TGCAGTGCTAGGGATTGGGCCAGCTCCTACGAGCAGTACTTC
- 13 TRBJ1-1 - TRBV29-1 CSVEDQMGTEAFF TGCAGCGTTGAAGATCAAATGGGCACTGAAGCTTTCTTT
- 14 TRBJ2-7 few TRBV15 CATSSQVSSYEQYF TGTGCCACCAGCAGCCAGGTTAGCTCCTACGAGCAGTACTTC
- 14 TRBJ2-1 few TRBV10-3 CAISAVILANEQFF TGTGCCATCAGTGCCGTAATTCTAGCCAATGAGCAGTTCTTC
- 14 TRBJ2-5 few TRBV18 CASSPLRTQETQYF TGTGCCAGCTCCCCACTGCGGACCCAAGAGACCCAGTACTTC